These T cell receptor beta chains were read from a single sample in a study of response to subunit inactivated influenza vaccine. TCRdb reanalysed the RT-PCR reads using MiXCR and keeps one entry per CDR3 protein. This repertoire shows some 180,000 distinct CDR3 sequences, about a tenth found once; its top ten account for 11%. The sequenced sample was non-naive T cells sorted from PBMCs, obtained on the day of vaccination. These receptors all stem from a man between 45 and 60 years old who received an inactivated influenza vaccine. Each CDR3 is given with its conserved first and last residue. A D gene is named only where the DNA matches it firmly. Some rows have no size entry. The others give once, few or many, or a class for an expanded clone.

NA	NA	TRBJ1-2	TRBV28	TGTGCCAGCAGTTCCCTCGGACGAGGCTACACCTTC	CASSSLGRGYTF
NA	NA	TRBJ2-7	TRBV25-1	TGTGCCAGCAGTTGGCCCCCAGGGCGACGGTACCCTCCTTTGAACTACGAGCAGTACTTC	CASSWPPGRRYPPLNYEQYF
many	NA	TRBJ1-2	TRBV20-1	TGCAGTGCTAGTACGGGGCCGGGCTACACCTTC	CSASTGPGYTF
NA	TRBD2	TRBJ2-3	TRBV29-1	TGCAGCGTTGACCCCGGGACTAGCGGGAGCGCAGATACGCAGTATTTT	CSVDPGTSGSADTQYF
many	TRBD2	TRBJ2-3	TRBV4-2	TGTGCCAGCAGCCAAGATGAGCGGGAGGGAGATACGCAGTATTTT	CASSQDEREGDTQYF
NA	TRBD1	TRBJ2-7	TRBV7-8	TGTGCCAGCAGCTCACGGGACAGGGCCGACTACGAGCAGTACTTC	CASSSRDRADYEQYF
once	TRBD2	TRBJ2-3	TRBV7-3	TGTGCCAGCAGCTTAGTGACTAGCGGGAGATCGGATACGCAGTATTTT	CASSLVTSGRSDTQYF
few	TRBD2	TRBJ2-7	TRBV7-2	TGTGCCAGCAGCCCCCGTGGTAGCGGGGCTGTATACGAGCAGTACTTC	CASSPRGSGAVYEQYF
few	NA	TRBJ2-2	TRBV2	TGTGCCAGCAGTGAAGCGCTTAGAACCGGGGAGCTGTTTTTT	CASSEALRTGELFF
NA	NA	TRBJ1-5	TRBV19	TGTGCCAGTAGTATGATGTCAAGCAATCAGCCCCAGCATTTT	CASSMMSSNQPQHF
NA	NA	TRBJ2-3	TRBV7-3	TGTGCCAGCAGCTTAACCCAGGGCGCAGATACGCAGTATTTT	CASSLTQGADTQYF
few	TRBD2	TRBJ2-1	TRBV30	TGTGCCTGGAGTAGAGCGGGGTTGGACCAAATTCAGTTCTTC	CAWSRAGLDQIQFF
NA	TRBD2	TRBJ2-2	TRBV20-1	TGCAGTGCTAGAGATGAGCGGCTAGCGGGAGCGGGCGGGGAGCTGTTTTTT	CSARDERLAGAGGELFF
few	NA	TRBJ1-6	TRBV18	TGTGCCAGCTCACCAACCAGGGTGGAATCACCCCTCCACTTT	CASSPTRVESPLHF
few	TRBD1	TRBJ1-6	TRBV6-2/TRBV6-3	TGTGCCAGCAGTCCCGGACAGGACTCACCCCTCCACTTT	CASSPGQDSPLHF
NA	NA	TRBJ2-7	TRBV18	TGTGCCAGCTCACCACCGAATCGGCTGACCTCCTACGAGCAGTACTTC	CASSPPNRLTSYEQYF
NA	NA	TRBJ1-2	TRBV5-1	TGCGCCAGCAGCTTGGATCCCAACTATGGCTACACCTTC	CASSLDPNYGYTF
NA	NA	TRBJ1-2	TRBV4-1	TGCGCCAGCAGCCAAATTTCCCTGCGGGGGGTCGGCTATGGCTACACCTTC	CASSQISLRGVGYGYTF
NA	NA	TRBJ2-5	TRBV4-3	TGCGCCAGCAGCCAAGACCCAAGGGAGACCCAGTACTTC	CASSQDPRETQYF
NA	TRBD2	TRBJ2-1	TRBV24-1	TGTGCCACCAGGGGTAGCGGGAGGTACAATGAGCAGTTCTTC	CATRGSGRYNEQFF
NA	NA	TRBJ1-1	TRBV20-1	TGCAGTGCGAGTCGACGATGGTCAGCAGGGACTGAAGCTTTCTTT	CSASRRWSAGTEAFF
many	NA	TRBJ2-7	TRBV20-1	TGCAGTGCTAGTAGGCTAGGTTGGACGGCCAAAGAGGACGAGCAGTACTTC	CSASRLGWTAKEDEQYF
few	NA	TRBJ2-1	TRBV5-5	TGTGCCAGCAGCTTGAGTGAGCGATCGTCTGAGTTCTTC	CASSLSERSSEFF
NA	NA	TRBJ2-7	TRBV7-2	TGTGCCAGCAGCTTCCAGGGGAACTCCTACGAGCAGTACTTC	CASSFQGNSYEQYF
few	NA	TRBJ1-4	TRBV3-1	TGTGCCAGCAGCTCCCGACATGCGAATGAAAAACTGTTTTTT	CASSSRHANEKLFF
many	NA	TRBJ1-2	TRBV5-1	TGCGCCAGCAGCTTGGTTGCGGGTAGCCACTATGGCTACACCTTC	CASSLVAGSHYGYTF
few	NA	TRBJ2-5	TRBV5-5	TGTGCCAGCAGCCCGTCGACGGAGACCCAGTACTTC	CASSPSTETQYF